One sample yielded the 23 T cell receptor beta chains listed below, sequenced in a study of blood T cell repertoires in COVID-19. Sequencing used immunoSEQ multiplex PCR; TCRdb keeps in-frame clones, though not all of them. This table holds around 300,000 clones, 65% to 90% found once. The sample comprised peripheral blood. The origin of the receptors is a human donor in a cohort sampled during active COVID-19.

The chain combines TRBV7-8 with TRBJ2-7, with D possibly matching TRBD2 (5 bases). Trimming took 2 bases from V and 3 from J, leaving 11 bases between them. The CDR3 loop spans 14 amino acids. Germline loops: CDR1 SGHVS, CDR2 FQNEAQ. The CDR3 here is CASSLIGGGYEQYF. The CDR3 nucleotides are TGTGCCAGCAGCTTAATCGGCGGAGGCTACGAGCAGTACTTC.

V is TRBV6-5 and J is TRBJ1-6; D might be TRBD1 (5 bases). Per the germline V gene, CDR1 is MNHEY and CDR2 is SVGAGI. This CDR3 has 11 amino acids. The ends were cut back, 8 bases at V and 8 bases at J, with 7 bases in the middle. Here the CDR3 reads CASGADSPLHF. DNA of the CDR3: TGTGCCAGCGGGGCCGATTCACCCCTCCACTTT.

V and J are TRBV3-1 (or the pseudogene TRBV3-2) and TRBJ1-2, with D possibly being TRBD1 (5 bases). V was clipped by 7 bases and J by 4 bases, with 10 bases between them. The CDR3 loop spans 12 amino acids. The germline gives CDR1 LGHDT, CDR2 YNNKEL (reference sequence). In DNA, the CDR3 is TGTGCCAGCACAGGGAACGCCTATGGCTACACCTTC. Translation gives CASTGNAYGYTF.

CDR3 sequence: CASSPGASYNEQFF. The CDR3 DNA is TGTGCCAGCAGCCCAGGGGCAAGCTACAATGAGCAGTTCTTC. The chain recombines TRBV27 with TRBJ2-1; a weak D match, TRBD1 (6 bases). Trimming pared 6 bases from V and 3 bases from J, leaving 12 bases between. The CDR3 loop spans 14 amino acids. In germline, CDR1 is MNHEY, CDR2 SMNVEV (reference sequence).

The chain carries TRBV2 and TRBJ1-1, with 8 positions matching TRBD1. V was clipped by 6 bases and J by 6 bases; unmatched bases: 3. There are 12 residues in the CDR3. The germline V gene has CDR1 SNHLY and CDR2 FYNNEI. This chain's CDR3 is CASRLQGAEAFF. The CDR3 nucleotides are TGTGCCAGCAGGTTACAGGGGGCTGAAGCTTTCTTT.

The chain joins TRBV6-2 or TRBV6-3 to TRBJ2-2; 7 bases are a match to TRBD2. Looked up from germline, CDR1 is MNHEY and CDR2 is SVGEGT. The CDR3 spans 13 residues. The J segment lost 5 bases and the V segment lost 6 bases, leaving 3 bases of the junction unmatched. The CDR3 DNA follows: TGTGCCAGCAGCCGGGGGGAAACCGGGGAGCTGTTTTTT. It encodes CASSRGETGELFF.

The chain employs TRBV7-9 and TRBJ1-5; 8 nucleotides match TRBD1. The CDR3 length is 16 residues. Looked up from germline, CDR1 is SEHNR and CDR2 is FQNEAQ (reference sequence). The ends lost 1 base at V and 6 bases at J; junction bases unmatched: 8. CDR3 amino acids: CASSLVGRGQGQPQHF. CDR3 DNA: TGTGCCAGCAGCTTAGTGGGCAGGGGGCAAGGTCAGCCCCAGCATTTT.

The chain uses TRBV12-5 and TRBJ1-2; D perhaps matches TRBD1 (6 bases). Per germline, CDR1 LGHNT and CDR2 FRNRAP. The CDR3 consists of 13 residues. V lost 8 bases to trimming and J lost 3 bases, with 13 bases between them. CDR3 region: CASIRDTDYGYTF. The CDR3 DNA is TGTGCTAGTATCCGGGACACAGACTATGGCTACACCTTC. Full variable domain (outside the CDR3, taken from reference TRBV12-5 and TRBJ1-2): DARVTQTPRHKVTEMGQEVTMRCQPILGHNTVFWYRQTMMQGLELLAYFRNRAPLDDSGMPKDRFSAEMPDATLATLKIQPSEPRDSAVYFCASIRDTDYGYTFGSGTRLTVV.

The chain carries TRBV11-2 and TRBJ1-3; no clear D gene. Per the germline V gene, CDR1 is SGHAT and CDR2 is FQNNGV. V dropped 1 base and J dropped 1 base, with 5 bases sitting between them. The CDR3 covers 14 residues. In nucleotides, the CDR3 is TGTGCCAGCAGCTTAGCCGTTTCTGGAAACACCATATATTTT. It yields the protein CASSLAVSGNTIYF.

This chain connects TRBV5-1 to TRBJ1-1; 10 positions agree with TRBD1. The CDR3 sequence is 13 residues long. J lost 6 bases, V lost 4 bases, and 3 bases had no gene match. Germline V lookup: CDR1 SGHRS, CDR2 YFSETQ. In DNA form, the CDR3 reads TGCGCCAGCAGCGAAGGACAGGGGGCTGAAGCTTTCTTT. Translating it yields CASSEGQGAEAFF. Filled out from reference TRBV5-1 and TRBJ1-1, the complete variable domain reads KAGVTQTPRYLIKTRGQQVTLSCSPISGHRSVSWYQQTPGQGLQFLFEYFSETQRNKGNFPGRFSGRQFSNSRSEMNVSTLELGDSALYLCASSEGQGAEAFFGQGTRLTVV.

This clone was observed once. This chain connects TRBV19 to TRBJ1-2, with 10 bases matching TRBD1. The ends lost 4 bases at V and 6 bases at J; junction bases unmatched: 8. Germline V lookup: CDR1 LNHDA, CDR2 SQIVND (reference sequence). CDR3 length: 15 residues. CDR3: CASSRKGTGDNGYTF. CDR3 nucleotides: TGTGCCAGTAGTAGGAAGGGGACAGGGGATAATGGCTACACCTTC.

This chain connects TRBV5-6 to TRBJ2-4, with 8 bases aligning to TRBD2. CDR1 SGHDT and CDR2 YYEEEE come from the germline V gene. This CDR3 has 14 residues. J was trimmed by 7 bases and V by 1 base; bases with no gene match: 4. The CDR3 reads CASSLFTGGNIQYF. DNA of the CDR3: TGTGCCAGCAGCTTGTTCACGGGAGGGAACATTCAGTACTTC.

This clone was seen a few times. This chain links TRBV27 with TRBJ2-7; TRBD1 might be the D (5 bases). The ends were cut back, 2 bases at V and 3 bases at J, with 14 bases in the middle. Germline assignment: CDR1 MNHEY and CDR2 SMNVEV (reference sequence). CDR3 length equals 15 residues. CDR3 in amino acids: CASSLSKGWGYEQYF. In DNA form, the CDR3 reads TGTGCCAGCAGTTTAAGTAAGGGGTGGGGCTACGAGCAGTACTTC.

J is TRBJ2-7 and V is TRBV6-5; 9 nucleotides align to TRBD2. Per the germline V gene, CDR1 is MNHEY and CDR2 is SVGAGI. The CDR3 consists of 15 residues. J was trimmed by 1 base and V by 4 bases; bases with no gene match: 5. The CDR3 reads CASSFSGGLSYEQYF. As DNA, the CDR3 is TGTGCCAGCAGTTTTAGCGGGGGACTTTCCTACGAGCAGTACTTC.

The chain couples TRBV6-5 to TRBJ2-7; 8 nucleotides match TRBD2. CDR1 and CDR2 from the germline V gene are MNHEY and SVGAGI. The CDR3 is 15 residues long. J was trimmed by 6 bases and V by 6 bases; bases with no gene match: 13. The CDR3 nucleotides read TGTGCCAGCAGAACAAAAAGCGGGGGTTCGAGCGAGCAGTACTTC. Encoded protein: CASRTKSGGSSEQYF.

This chain links TRBV5-1 with TRBJ1-4; D remains ambiguous. The CDR3 covers 20 residues. Looked up from germline, CDR1 is SGHRS and CDR2 is YFSETQ. Trimming stripped 2 bases from V and 5 bases from J, with 28 bases between. The CDR3, as DNA: TGCGCCAGCAGCTTCCGTTCGAATAACTGGAATTATCGAGGGAATGAAAAACTGTTTTTT. Amino acids: CASSFRSNNWNYRGNEKLFF.

The gene calls are TRBV6-5 and TRBJ1-2, with 7 bases aligning to TRBD1. The germline CDR1 and CDR2 sequences are MNHEY and SVGAGI. The junction had 9 bases not matched to a gene; V was cut back by 10 bases and J by 1 base. The CDR3 covers 14 residues. In DNA form, the CDR3 reads TGTGCCACAGTGGGACAGAGGAGTAACTATGGCTACACCTTC. This sequence encodes CATVGQRSNYGYTF.

The rearrangement links TRBV3-1 (or the pseudogene TRBV3-2) to TRBJ2-3, with a possible D match to TRBD2 (6 bases). CDR1 LGHDT and CDR2 YNNKEL come from the germline V gene (reference sequence). Trimming left V 4 bases short and J 1 base short, with 12 bases between. CDR3 size: 15 residues. The CDR3 bases are TGTGCCAGCAGCCTCCTAGGCGGGGGCACAGATACGCAGTATTTT. Its protein product is CASSLLGGGTDTQYF.

The J gene is TRBJ1-4, the V gene TRBV6-1; the D gene is possibly TRBD1 (6 bases). This CDR3 spans 21 amino acids. From germline, CDR1 is MNHNS and CDR2 SASEGT. V was clipped by 2 bases and J by 2 bases, with 27 bases between them. CDR3 coding DNA: TGTGCCAGCAGTGAACGCCGGATAGGCCAGCAGGGGAGGGCGACTAATGAAAAACTGTTTTTT. This encodes CASSERRIGQQGRATNEKLFF.

The chain links TRBV7-3 to TRBJ2-1; 7 bases line up with TRBD1. The V gene's germline CDR1 is SGHTA and CDR2 FQGTGA. The CDR3 has 15 residues. J lost 0 bases, V lost 4 bases, and 3 bases had no gene match. CDR3 residues: CASSSRDSSYNEQFF. CDR3 DNA sequence: TGTGCCAGCAGCTCCCGGGACAGCTCCTACAATGAGCAGTTCTTC. Based on the CDR3 plus reference TRBV7-3 and TRBJ2-1, the full variable domain is GAGVSQTPSNKVTEKGKYVELRCDPISGHTALYWYRQSLGQGPEFLIYFQGTGAADDSGLPNDRFFAVRPEGSVSTLKIQRTERGDSAVYLCASSSRDSSYNEQFFGPGTRLTVL.

The chain has TRBV20-1 and TRBJ2-7, with a tentative D call TRBD2 (6 bases). Germline CDR1 is DFQATT and CDR2 is SNEGSKA (reference sequence). Trimming cost V 3 bases and J 0 bases, with 12 bases left between them. The CDR3 has 14 amino acids. For the CDR3, the DNA is TGCAGTGCTAGTGTGGGGGGTAGCTCCTACGAGCAGTACTTC. Amino acid sequence: CSASVGGSSYEQYF.

The chain couples TRBV12-3 or TRBV12-4 to TRBJ1-5; D ambiguous. CDR3 length equals 13 residues. Trimming shortened V by 8 bases and J by 3 bases, and 11 bases separated the two germline ends. The CDR3 bases are TGTGCCAGCGGGTGGGCACACAATCAGCCCCAGCATTTT. It codes for CASGWAHNQPQHF.

This rearrangement joins TRBV9 to TRBJ1-1; 9 bases map to TRBD1. V was pared by 3 bases and J by 4 bases, with 7 bases of the junction left unmatched. CDR1 is SGDLS, CDR2 YYNGEE, per germline. The CDR3 loop spans 15 amino acids. The CDR3 DNA reads as TGTGCCAGCAGCGAGAGGGACAGGGAGGGCACTGAAGCTTTCTTT. Protein: CASSERDREGTEAFF.